This is a list of T cell receptor beta chains from one sample in a study of identical twins. TCRdb recomputed calls from the 5' RACE reads with MiXCR, one row per CDR3 protein. This sample carries about 240,000 distinct CDR3 sequences, approximately 10% of them seen once, and the ten largest clones take more than 8.5%. Sequenced material: memory T cells sorted from blood. These receptors all stem from a man in his forties or fifties in good health. Both conserved end residues are part of each CDR3. Fields, in order: clone size, J gene, D gene, V gene, CDR3 protein, CDR3 DNA. The D gene is left open where the match is weak. Only part of the rows carry a size: once, few, many, or a class if the clone is expanded.

- | TRBJ2-7 | - | TRBV27 | CASSWDRSSYEQYF | TGTGCCAGCAGCTGGGACCGCAGCTCCTACGAGCAGTACTTC
many | TRBJ2-7 | TRBD1 | TRBV5-1 | CASSQDRAMYEQYF | TGCGCCAGCAGCCAAGACAGGGCGATGTACGAGCAGTACTTC
many | TRBJ2-1 | TRBD2 | TRBV20-1 | CSARDLTSGGTQFYNEQFF | TGCAGTGCTAGAGATTTGACTAGCGGGGGGACCCAATTCTACAATGAGCAGTTCTTC
many | TRBJ2-2 | - | TRBV24-1 | CATSVATGELFF | TGTGCCACCAGCGTTGCCACCGGGGAGCTGTTTTTT
- | TRBJ2-3 | - | TRBV5-1 | CASSSIAEADTQYF | TGCGCCAGCAGCTCAATAGCGGAGGCAGATACGCAGTATTTT
few | TRBJ2-7 | TRBD2 | TRBV29-1 | CSVARPSGSHEQYF | TGCAGCGTTGCAAGGCCTAGCGGGAGCCACGAGCAGTACTTC
few | TRBJ1-6 | - | TRBV3-1 | CASSQAQGRSPLHF | TGTGCCAGCAGCCAAGCCCAGGGACGATCACCCCTCCACTTT
- | TRBJ2-7 | - | TRBV19 | CASSVGWGPYDEQYF | TGTGCCAGTAGTGTTGGTTGGGGTCCTTACGACGAGCAGTACTTC
many | TRBJ1-6 | - | TRBV3-1 | CASSHGGHISSYNSPLHF | TGTGCCAGCAGCCACGGGGGGCACATCAGCTCCTATAATTCACCCCTCCACTTT
few | TRBJ1-1 | TRBD1 | TRBV6-5 | CASSYGPGGRTEAFF | TGTGCCAGCAGTTACGGGCCAGGGGGTCGGACTGAAGCTTTCTTT
- | TRBJ2-3 | - | TRBV4-3 | CASSQVGGLDTQYF | TGCGCCAGCAGCCAAGTAGGAGGGCTGGATACGCAGTATTTT
many | TRBJ1-1 | - | TRBV10-3 | CAIRGARNTEAFF | TGTGCCATCAGGGGCGCAAGAAACACTGAAGCTTTCTTT
many | TRBJ1-2 | - | TRBV25-1 | CASSELNRDFGYTF | TGTGCCAGCAGTGAATTAAACCGTGATTTTGGCTACACCTTC
many | TRBJ2-4 | - | TRBV7-2 | CASSPPLGLAKNIQYF | TGTGCCAGCAGCCCTCCCCTGGGGCTAGCCAAAAACATTCAGTACTTC
many | TRBJ2-7 | - | TRBV3-1 | CASRGKGNYEQYF | TGTGCCAGCAGAGGGAAAGGGAACTACGAGCAGTACTTC
few | TRBJ2-3 | - | TRBV3-1 | CASSQDMEYGTDTQYF | TGTGCCAGCAGCCAAGATATGGAATACGGCACAGATACGCAGTATTTT
many | TRBJ2-1 | TRBD2 | TRBV28 | CASSSVMERGAENEQFF | TGTGCCAGCAGTTCCGTTATGGAGCGGGGGGCCGAAAATGAGCAGTTCTTC
many | TRBJ1-4 | - | TRBV4-2 | CASSQNREVSEKLFF | TGTGCCAGCAGCCAGAACAGGGAAGTGAGCGAAAAACTGTTTTTT
many | TRBJ2-3 | - | TRBV7-2 | CASSLAQRSAQYF | TGTGCCAGCAGCTTAGCGCAACGGTCGGCGCAGTATTTT
few | TRBJ1-5 | - | TRBV21-1 | CASSGGAYQPQHF | TGTGCCAGCAGCGGGGGAGCTTATCAGCCCCAGCATTTT
few | TRBJ2-1 | TRBD2 | TRBV10-3 | CAISKLAGESSYNEQFF | TGTGCCATCAGTAAACTAGCGGGAGAGAGTTCCTACAATGAGCAGTTCTTC
many | TRBJ2-5 | TRBD2 | TRBV20-1 | CSARGRAGEQETQYF | TGCAGTGCTAGAGGACGAGCGGGGGAGCAAGAGACCCAGTACTTC
- | TRBJ1-2 | - | TRBV29-1 | CSVEGGRSIYGYTF | TGCAGCGTTGAGGGAGGACGGTCGATCTATGGCTACACCTTC
few | TRBJ2-5 | - | TRBV7-8 | CASSLGAAGAGGTQYF | TGTGCCAGCAGCTTAGGGGCGGCGGGGGCAGGGGGGACCCAGTACTTC
many | TRBJ2-1 | - | TRBV7-9 | CASSPILAEFSYNEQFF | TGTGCCAGCAGCCCTATATTAGCGGAGTTCTCCTACAATGAGCAGTTCTTC
- | TRBJ1-3 | - | TRBV15 | CATSRVGSSGNTIYF | TGTGCCACCAGCAGAGTAGGGAGCTCTGGAAACACCATATATTTT